The rows below give T cell receptor beta chains drawn from one sample of a study of shared clonotypes between healthy human individuals. The repertoire was sequenced with immunoSEQ multiplex PCR; TCRdb's copy has only in-frame clones and lacks some. This sample carries more than 400,000 clones, over 70% of them seen once, and the ten largest clones take roughly 12%. Source material: PBMCs. The source of these receptors is a woman aged 40 to 50 in good health. Some clones in this sample may be carry-over from other donors' samples. Each CDR3 is given with its conserved first and last residue. D genes are given only for firm matches. Expanded clones get a size class; other rows say once, few or many, or leave the size out.

j_call v_call d_call clone_size cdr3_aa cdr3_nt
TRBJ2-7 TRBV14 . . CASSQGTGIHEQYF TGTGCCAGCAGCCAAGGAACAGGGATCCACGAGCAGTACTTC
TRBJ1-1 TRBV7-2 . . CASSSLGLNTEAFF TGTGCCAGCAGCTCCCTAGGGTTGAACACTGAAGCTTTCTTT
TRBJ1-5 TRBV19 . . CASSIEDYSNQPQHF TGTGCCAGTAGTATAGAAGATTATAGCAATCAGCCCCAGCATTTT
TRBJ1-1 TRBV5-6 . . CASSLEGAGMNTEAFF TGTGCCAGCAGCTTGGAGGGTGCCGGCATGAACACTGAAGCTTTCTTT
TRBJ2-7 TRBV14 TRBD2 once CASSQGPVLAGGLSYEQYF TGTGCCAGCAGCCAAGGGCCAGTCCTAGCGGGAGGATTATCCTACGAGCAGTACTTC
TRBJ2-2 TRBV19 . . CASSIAQGANTGELFF TGTGCCAGTAGTATAGCGCAGGGCGCGAACACCGGGGAGCTGTTTTTT
TRBJ2-5 TRBV2 . . CASTISPETQYF TGTGCCAGCACCATTTCCCCAGAGACCCAGTACTTC
TRBJ2-3 TRBV18 TRBD2 once CASSQSSGSTDTQYF TGTGCCAGCTCACAATCTAGCGGGAGCACAGATACGCAGTATTTT
TRBJ2-7 TRBV6-1 TRBD2 . CASSPRTSGSYEQYF TGTGCCAGCAGTCCCCGGACTAGCGGCTCCTACGAGCAGTACTTC
TRBJ1-1 TRBV5-5 . few CASSYTTVTEAFF TGTGCCAGCAGCTACACGACAGTCACTGAAGCTTTCTTT
TRBJ1-2 TRBV6-5 TRBD1 many CASSWSGQGGYTF TGTGCCAGCAGTTGGTCGGGACAGGGAGGCTACACCTTC
TRBJ1-5 TRBV28 . . CASRLGVQPQHF TGTGCCAGCAGACTAGGGGTTCAGCCCCAGCATTTT
TRBJ2-7 TRBV5-1 . . CASSFQGSYEQYF TGCGCCAGCAGCTTTCAGGGGTCCTACGAGCAGTACTTC
TRBJ2-3 TRBV6-1 TRBD2 once CASSEGLAGVYTQYF TGTGCCAGCAGTGAAGGACTAGCGGGAGTGTATACGCAGTATTTT
TRBJ2-1 TRBV6-6 . few CASRPLEGLRNEQFF TGTGCCAGCAGGCCCCTAGAGGGATTGAGGAATGAGCAGTTCTTC
TRBJ2-7 TRBV5-4 . . CASSLGGQGYEQYF TGTGCCAGCAGCTTGGGGGGTCAGGGCTACGAGCAGTACTTC
TRBJ2-2 TRBV2 TRBD2 . CASSGTLAGAAGELFF TGTGCCAGCAGTGGAACCCTAGCGGGAGCCGCCGGGGAGCTGTTTTTT
TRBJ2-1 TRBV9 TRBD2 . CASNLAGGPYNEQFF TGTGCCAGCAACCTAGCGGGAGGGCCATACAATGAGCAGTTCTTC
TRBJ2-1 TRBV7-3 TRBD2 . CASSSGLATNEQFF TGTGCCAGCAGCTCAGGACTAGCTACCAATGAGCAGTTCTTC
TRBJ2-1 TRBV9 TRBD2 few CASGAAGAPNNEQFF TGTGCCAGCGGCGCCGCGGGAGCGCCCAACAATGAGCAGTTCTTC
TRBJ2-7 TRBV30 . . CAWGSETYEQYF TGTGCCTGGGGTAGCGAGACCTACGAGCAGTACTTC
TRBJ2-1 TRBV9 . . CASSVEGGSRGYNEQFF TGTGCCAGCAGCGTAGAGGGTGGGTCTCGTGGCTACAATGAGCAGTTCTTC
TRBJ2-3 TRBV28 TRBD2 . CASSLIPSGRWSGTDTQYF TGTGCCAGCAGTCTAATACCTAGCGGGAGGTGGAGCGGCACAGATACGCAGTATTTT
TRBJ2-2 TRBV5-1 TRBD2 . CASNPGEGWTGELFF TGCGCCAGCAACCCGGGGGAGGGATGGACCGGGGAGCTGTTTTTT
TRBJ2-2 TRBV7-9 . . CASSPGVGAWDDGELFF TGTGCCAGCAGTCCGGGGGTTGGGGCTTGGGACGACGGGGAGCTGTTTTTT
TRBJ2-1 TRBV28 . . CASSWSNEQFF TGTGCCAGCAGTTGGAGCAATGAGCAGTTCTTC
TRBJ1-1 TRBV28 TRBD1 . CASSPNDRGPTEAFF TGTGCCAGCAGTCCTAACGACAGGGGGCCGACTGAAGCTTTCTTT
TRBJ1-1 TRBV5-1 TRBD1 . CASSTRQGGDTEAFF TGCGCCAGCAGCACCAGACAGGGCGGGGACACTGAAGCTTTCTTT
TRBJ1-1 TRBV29-1 . medium-sized CSVGVGGNTEAFF TGCAGCGTTGGCGTGGGCGGGAACACTGAAGCTTTCTTT
TRBJ2-3 TRBV28 . . CASTLSGGTDTQYF TGTGCCAGCACCCTTAGCGGAGGCACAGATACGCAGTATTTT
TRBJ2-5 TRBV27 . . CASSGYGETQYF TGTGCCAGCAGTGGCTACGGGGAGACCCAGTACTTC
TRBJ2-4 TRBV5-6 . . CASSLAGDVAKNIQYF TGTGCCAGCAGCTTGGCGGGGGATGTAGCCAAAAACATTCAGTACTTC
TRBJ1-5 TRBV5-4 . . CASSLGGEGQPQHF TGTGCCAGCAGCTTGGGAGGGGAGGGTCAGCCCCAGCATTTT
TRBJ2-6 TRBV6-1 . . CANSELDFSGANALTF TGTGCCAACAGTGAATTGGACTTCTCTGGGGCCAACGCCCTGACTTTC
TRBJ2-2 TRBV7-2 TRBD2 few CASSLLGLAGTGELFF TGTGCCAGCAGCTTATTAGGACTAGCAGGCACCGGGGAGCTGTTTTTT
TRBJ2-3 TRBV7-3 TRBD2 . CASSLSTSGAGDTQYF TGTGCCAGCAGCTTGTCGACTAGCGGGGCGGGAGATACGCAGTATTTT
TRBJ1-5 TRBV7-9 . few CASSFAGRGNQPQHF TGTGCCAGCAGCTTTGCGGGGAGGGGCAATCAGCCCCAGCATTTT
TRBJ2-1 TRBV5-1 . . CASSLLNNEQFF TGCGCCAGCAGCTTGCTGAACAATGAGCAGTTCTTC
TRBJ2-7 TRBV5-1 . . CASSVQGSYEQYF TGCGCCAGCAGCGTGCAGGGGTCCTACGAGCAGTACTTC
TRBJ1-1 TRBV30 . . CAWSVRGRSGTEAFF TGTGCCTGGAGTGTACGGGGGAGGTCAGGCACTGAAGCTTTCTTT
TRBJ2-2 TRBV7-9 . . CASSPPSGELFF TGTGCCAGCAGCCCCCCTTCCGGGGAGCTGTTTTTT
TRBJ2-1 TRBV30 . . CAWDRLRIHNEQFF TGTGCCTGGGACCGCTTGCGGATACACAATGAGCAGTTCTTC
TRBJ2-2 TRBV11-1 TRBD2 . CASSSGTSGSKNTGELFF TGTGCCAGCAGCTCCGGGACTAGCGGGAGTAAAAACACCGGGGAGCTGTTTTTT
TRBJ2-7 TRBV11-2 . . CASSLVPGASSYEQYF TGTGCCAGCAGCTTAGTCCCGGGAGCGAGCTCCTACGAGCAGTACTTC
TRBJ2-5 TRBV11-2 . . CASSLQGGEETQYF TGTGCCAGCAGCCTCCAGGGGGGAGAAGAGACCCAGTACTTC
TRBJ2-7 TRBV30 . . CAWSDLAKNYEQYF TGTGCCTGGAGTGATCTAGCCAAAAACTACGAGCAGTACTTC
TRBJ2-3 TRBV2 . . CASTLTRADTQYF TGTGCCAGCACTCTGACTAGGGCAGATACGCAGTATTTT
TRBJ1-2 TRBV6-1 TRBD1 . CASRLNRGGYTF TGTGCCAGCAGGCTGAACAGGGGTGGCTACACCTTC
TRBJ2-7 TRBV21-1 . . CASSKVASDDEQYF TGTGCCAGCAGCAAAGTTGCAAGCGATGACGAGCAGTACTTC
TRBJ1-4 TRBV5-1 . few CASSLGDEKLFF TGCGCCAGCAGCTTGGGGGACGAAAAACTGTTTTTT
TRBJ2-2 TRBV28 TRBD1 . CASRRQGAAGELFF TGTGCCAGCAGAAGACAGGGGGCGGCCGGGGAGCTGTTTTTT
TRBJ1-3 TRBV19 . . CASRSDSLSGNTIYF TGTGCCAGTAGGAGTGACAGTCTCTCTGGAAACACCATATATTTT